Shown below are 9 T cell receptor beta chains from a single sample sequenced in a study of T cells and Merkel cell carcinoma outcomes (dated by TCRdb to 2020 to 2022). Libraries were made using the immunoSEQ multiplex PCR assay. In TCRdb, the immuneACCESS table is reduced to in-frame sequences with V and J assigned. These tables do not hold every clone; where another copy was compared, an unresolved V gene accounts for under half, and the others remain unexplained. The sample records roughly 13,000 clones, 92% of which are singletons. Of the sample, 2% falls within the top ten clones. Sequencing was carried out using tumor tissue from Merkel cell carcinoma. These receptors were taken from a human donor with Merkel cell carcinoma.

The chain joins TRBV7-9 to TRBJ1-4; perhaps TRBD1 as D (5 bases). CDR3 length: 14 residues. CDR1 SEHNR and CDR2 FQNEAQ come from the germline V gene (reference sequence). The V end was cut by 2 bases, the J end by 4 bases, with 8 bases between. Here the CDR3 DNA reads TGTGCCAGCAGCTTACAGGGCCATAATGAAAAACTGTTTTTT. Encoded protein: CASSLQGHNEKLFF.

This clone came up once. This sequence joins TRBV7-2 and TRBJ1-2; 10 bases match TRBD1. V shed 5 bases and J 6 bases; nucleotides not matched to a gene: 3. CDR3 length: 13 amino acids. The germline gives CDR1 SGHTA, CDR2 FQGNSA. The CDR3 DNA follows: TGTGCCAGCAGCCAGGGACAGGGGCATGGCTACACCTTC. It specifies CASSQGQGHGYTF.

This sequence joins TRBV5-6 and TRBJ2-3; the match to TRBD2 covers 7 bases. The V and J ends lost 2 bases and 4 bases, in that order; junction bases with no gene match: 4. Germline V gene sequence: CDR1 SGHDT, CDR2 YYEEEE. This CDR3 spans 14 amino acids. CDR3 sequence: CASSFGGVADTQYF. The CDR3, as DNA: TGTGCCAGCAGCTTTGGGGGGGTGGCAGATACGCAGTATTTT.

This clone came up once. The chain couples TRBV7-8 to TRBJ2-5; D is undetermined. CDR3 size: 15 residues. Germline lookup yields CDR1 SGHVS and CDR2 FQNEAQ. V lost 2 bases, J lost 0 bases, and 10 bases lay in between. The chain's CDR3 is CASSLQSLYQETQYF. The CDR3 nucleotides are TGTGCCAGCAGCTTACAATCTCTTTACCAAGAGACCCAGTACTTC.

The CDR3 coding sequence is TGTGCCAGCTATTCTGGGGCCAACGTCCTGACTTTC. This encodes CASYSGANVLTF. The chain has TRBV2 and TRBJ2-6; D uncertain. There are 12 residues in the CDR3. Germline CDR1 reads SNHLY; CDR2 reads FYNNEI. The V end lost 8 bases, the J end lost 1 base, and 3 bases lay between the germline ends.

The chain joins TRBV7-2 to TRBJ2-7; tentative D call: TRBD1 (5 bases). The ends were cut back, 2 bases at V and 5 bases at J, with 10 bases in the middle. The CDR3 has 13 amino acids. Germline values: CDR1 SGHTA, CDR2 FQGNSA. Here the CDR3 DNA reads TGTGCCAGCAGCTTACAGGGAATCGACGAGCAGTACTTC. This codes for CASSLQGIDEQYF.

This chain joins TRBV29-1 and TRBJ1-3, with TRBD1 identical over 7 bases. The CDR3 extends over 15 amino acids. CDR1 is SQVTM, CDR2 ANQGSEA, per germline. After removal of 0 bases from V and 6 bases from J, the junction contained 8 bases not matched to a gene. The CDR3 nucleotides read TGCAGCGTTGAAGATATGGGACAGTCAGAAAACACCATATATTTT. Translation gives CSVEDMGQSENTIYF. Filled out from reference TRBV29-1 and TRBJ1-3, the complete variable domain reads SAVISQKPSRDICQRGTSLTIQCQVDSQVTMMFWYRQQPGQSLTLIATANQGSEATYESGFVIDKFPISRPNLTFSTLTVSNMSPEDSSIYLCSVEDMGQSENTIYFGEGSWLTVV.

The chain has TRBV28 and TRBJ1-1, with D hard to call. V was clipped by 7 bases and J by 0 bases, with 12 bases between them. The CDR3 is made up of 14 amino acids. CDR1 is MDHEN, CDR2 SYDVKM, per germline. The CDR3 DNA reads as TGTGCCAGCACCGAAAACCAGGTGAACACTGAAGCTTTCTTT. Its protein product is CASTENQVNTEAFF.

This chain uses TRBV7-2 with TRBJ1-5; D gene unclear. V lost 2 bases, J lost 3 bases, and 5 bases lay in between. The CDR3 is made up of 13 amino acids. Germline CDR1 is SGHTA and CDR2 is FQGNSA. DNA for the CDR3: TGTGCCAGCAGCTTATGGACCAATCAGCCCCAGCATTTT. Protein: CASSLWTNQPQHF.